This T cell receptor beta chain was retrieved from a study of T cell repertoires in cytomegalovirus infection (dated by TCRdb to the late 2010s). Study-wide context: Because public TCR beta signatures pointed to carriage of CMV infection together with the matching HLA type, the HLA type of each donor mattered for the analysis.

As for this clonotype: No antigen is known for it. No base-level quality is on record; no much larger clone is a single base apart.

The paper as a whole reports these results and caveats: In both this cohort and an independent roughly 330-donor cohort, the cumulative frequency of public TCR beta family members distinguished carriers of CMV infection plus the relevant HLA type. The ex vivo response was dominated by HLA-C-restricted CMV-specific TCR beta clonotypes, which also provided the single most frequent clonotype in two of eight donors.

Germline trimming: 3 bases from V, 8 bases from J; junction bases outside gene matches: 7. The germline V gene encodes CDR1 SQVTM and CDR2 ANQGSEA. The CDR3, from cysteine to phenylalanine, totals 13 residues. Only CDR3 DNA is held: 39 bases, read in frame from base 1. Sequencing instrument: Illumina HiSeq 1500. TCRdb reprocessed the public reads (quality trimming at Q25 with fastp, clone calling with MiXCR) and kept in-frame beta chains. Each CDR3 protein gets just one entry, which takes the most common genes and DNA from the rows behind it. The sample table contains over 200,000 distinct CDR3 sequences; only one count was recorded for about an eighth of them. The ten most abundant clones make up around 8.7% of the sample.

The TCR was taken from a human donor in good health (CMV status not recorded). Some clones in this sample may be carry-over from other donors' samples. The material sequenced was PBMCs. Recombination joined TRBV29-1 with TRBJ2-1, with 7 bases matching TRBD2. Read as DNA, the sequence is TGCAGCGTTGATTGGGCGGGAGAGGATGAGCAGTTCTTC. The encoded protein is CSVDWAGEDEQFF.